This T cell receptor (beta chain) is drawn from a study of T cell clonotyping in hematopoietic cell transplantation (dated by TCRdb to the early 2020s). About the study as a whole: Pretransplant recipient samples were obtained after cytoreduction. A total of some 130 blood samples were collected in the study from roughly 32 consecutive transplant recipients and their related donors. Recruitment of patients was conducted between 2015 and early 2017, and follow-up was continued until late 2020 or death. Broader findings and caveats from the paper: Sample size was limited, and cells were not sorted, so CD4 and CD8 repertoire contributions could not be separated. Recipient repertoires showed only a small fraction of overlap with donor repertoires, and over 95% appeared de novo at the given depth. After transplant, TCR diversity in recipients dropped, and pathologically expanded clonotypes climbed progressively between day 30 and day 180. Broader posttransplant TCR repertoire diversity was predicted by donor and pretransplant recipient Inverse Simpson Index values.

The sample's time point label is to be understood as: recipient sample about 28 days before transplant, after cytoreduction. Blood from recipients was drawn about 28 days before transplant and again at days 30, 100 and 180 after transplant. Nuclei Lysis Solution was used to extract genomic DNA from fresh or cryopreserved unfractionated peripheral blood mononuclear cells. In the germline V gene (reference sequence), CDR1 corresponds to GTSNPN and CDR2 to SVGIG. V is clipped by 4 bases and J by 7 bases, and the sequence between their germline boundaries is 7 bases long. From its cysteine to its phenylalanine, the CDR3 spans 10 amino acids. Of all the DNA, just the CDR3 is kept, 30 bases in frame from base 1. TCR beta CDR3 regions were amplified from genomic DNA with the immunoSEQ assay, a bias-controlled multiplex PCR using V- and J-specific primers. In a second PCR step, the CDR3 amplicons were tagged with a proprietary barcode plus Illumina adapter sequences. An Illumina MiSeq instrument was used to sequence the CDR3 libraries. The original methods were these. Export and quality control were done with immunoSEQ Analyzer 3.0, while downstream analyses used R Bioconductor and Immunarch. Only productive rearrangements in the normalized downsampled data set went into calculating the repertoire metrics. In the normalized cohort, a clonotype counted as pathologically expanded if the clonotype was larger than 5 templates. Repertoire diversity was measured with the Inverse Simpson Index. The non-normalized data set was used for CMV-specificity analyses so that all clonotypes could be captured. In TCRdb, the immuneACCESS table is reduced to in-frame sequences with V and J assigned. These tables do not hold every clone; where another copy was compared, an unresolved V gene accounts for under half, and the others remain unexplained. V and J calls and clone size are copied from that table; D and trimming were computed from the DNA. The sample records about 29,000 clones, about three quarters of which are singletons. The ten top clones hold approximately 6.6% of the sample.

For this clone: Its binding antigen is unknown. No base quality values were provided; no much bigger clone lies one nucleotide off.

Sequenced here: peripheral blood mononuclear cells, sampled before stem cell transplant. This TCR was recovered from a woman aged 25-40 years with chronic myeloid leukemia. Some clones in this sample may be carry-over from other donors' samples. The V and J segments used are TRBV30 and TRBJ1-1, with the D gene not confidently named. The nucleotides read TGTGCCTGGAAGGACCATGAAGCTTTCTTT. Its amino acids are CAWKDHEAFF.